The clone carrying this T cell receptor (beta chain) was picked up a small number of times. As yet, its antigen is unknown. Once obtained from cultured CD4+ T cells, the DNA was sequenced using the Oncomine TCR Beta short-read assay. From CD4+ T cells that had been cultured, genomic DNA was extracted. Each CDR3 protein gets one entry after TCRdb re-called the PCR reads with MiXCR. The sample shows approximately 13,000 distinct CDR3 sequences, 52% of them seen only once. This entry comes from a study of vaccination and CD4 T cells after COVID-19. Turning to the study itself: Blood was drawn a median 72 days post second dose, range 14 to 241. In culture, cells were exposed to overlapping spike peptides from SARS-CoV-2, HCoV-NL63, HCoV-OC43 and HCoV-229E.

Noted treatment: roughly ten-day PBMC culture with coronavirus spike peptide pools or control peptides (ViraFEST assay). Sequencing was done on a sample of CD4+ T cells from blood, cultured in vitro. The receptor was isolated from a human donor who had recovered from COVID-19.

The chain's CDR3 is CASSPNQGGYGYTF. The CDR3 bases are TGTGCCAGCAGTCCTAATCAGGGAGGGTATGGCTACACCTTC. The V call is TRBV6-1, the J call TRBJ1-2; possible D gene TRBD1, 5 bases. Per the germline V gene, CDR1 is MNHNS and CDR2 is SASEGT. Between the trimmed V and J ends, which lost 5 bases and 5 bases, there was a span of 15 bases. The CDR3 has 14 amino acids.